The rows below give T cell receptor beta chains drawn from one sample of a study of siplizumab effects on memory and regulatory T cells. This table comes from immunoSEQ multiplex PCR, and its TCRdb copy is limited to in-frame clones, with some not included. There are about 110,000 clones in the sample; 85% to 95% occur only once, and approximately 0.32% lies in the top ten. Source material: CD4+ T cells sorted from blood. The receptors come from a human donor in good health. CDR3s include the opening cysteine and the closing phenylalanine or tryptophan. Each record gives: J gene, clone size, V gene, CDR3 protein. Not all rows give a size; the values are once, few, many and, for expanded clones, a class.

TRBJ1-2 | - | TRBV6-1 | CASTGYTF
TRBJ2-1 | few | TRBV19 | CASSPARFNEQFF
TRBJ2-3 | - | TRBV11-2 | CASSPPGLSGADTQYF
TRBJ2-2 | - | TRBV10-3 | CAIRRDSSNTGELFF
TRBJ2-2 | - | TRBV27 | CASSPLSGGTGELFF
TRBJ2-3 | - | TRBV15 | CATSRDWSQESTDTQYF
TRBJ1-1 | - | TRBV18 | CASSPLPTGKSNTEAFF
TRBJ2-3 | - | TRBV5-4 | CASSLSGTGSTDTQYF
TRBJ1-2 | few | TRBV6-5 | CASSYRYGTDGYTF
TRBJ1-1 | once | TRBV7-9 | CASSWGQPGVTEAFF
TRBJ1-5 | once | TRBV19 | CASSAPGLRDRPQHF
TRBJ2-2 | once | TRBV5-4 | CASSSSGEGTGELFF
TRBJ2-2 | - | TRBV5-1 | CASSPGTTGELFF
TRBJ2-2 | once | TRBV11-1 | CASSFGPNTGELFF
TRBJ2-7 | once | TRBV11-1 | CASSQAGGTSYEQYF
TRBJ2-1 | few | TRBV7-3 | CASSPIHRDYGEQFF
TRBJ1-2 | - | TRBV19 | CASSLTGEANYGYTF
TRBJ2-7 | - | TRBV11-2 | CASSLGTSGRLSTYEQYF
TRBJ1-4 | - | TRBV7-9 | CASSMGATNEKLFF
TRBJ1-2 | - | TRBV5-6 | CASSFFRTEANYYGYTF
TRBJ1-2 | once | TRBV15 | CATSRGPVDGYTF
TRBJ1-4 | - | TRBV7-6 | CASSQGQAGREKLFF
TRBJ1-2 | few | TRBV5-1 | CASSSLVGTGSGYYGYTF
TRBJ2-2 | - | TRBV10-1 | CASSESLNTGELFF
TRBJ2-2 | - | TRBV7-2 | CASSLTTTNTGELFF